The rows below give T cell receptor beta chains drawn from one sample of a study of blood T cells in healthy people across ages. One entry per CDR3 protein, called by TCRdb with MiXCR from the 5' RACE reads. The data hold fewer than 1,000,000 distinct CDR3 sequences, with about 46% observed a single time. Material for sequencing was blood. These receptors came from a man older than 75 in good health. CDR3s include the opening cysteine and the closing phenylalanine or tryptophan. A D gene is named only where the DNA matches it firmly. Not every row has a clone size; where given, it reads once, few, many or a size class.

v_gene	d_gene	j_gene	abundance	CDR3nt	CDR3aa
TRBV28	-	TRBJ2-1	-	TGTGCCAGCAGACCTTTAACTTACAATGAGCAGTTCTTC	CASRPLTYNEQFF
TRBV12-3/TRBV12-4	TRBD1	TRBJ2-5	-	TGTGCCAGCAGTTTATCGTGGGACAGGGGTTTAGAGACCCAGTACTTC	CASSLSWDRGLETQYF
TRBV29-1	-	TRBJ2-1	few	TGCAGCACTCGGGACACGGGCTCCTACAATGAGCAGTTCTTC	CSTRDTGSYNEQFF
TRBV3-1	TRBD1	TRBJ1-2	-	TGTGCCAGCAGTCTCCGGGACAGACCTAACTATGGCTACACCTTC	CASSLRDRPNYGYTF
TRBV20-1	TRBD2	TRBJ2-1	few	TGCAGTGCTAGTCGGGAGGGACGCAATGAGCAGTTCTTC	CSASREGRNEQFF
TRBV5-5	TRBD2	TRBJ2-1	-	TGTGCCAGCAGCACCTTACCTAGCGGGAGCGATGAGCAGTTCTTC	CASSTLPSGSDEQFF
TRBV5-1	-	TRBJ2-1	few	TGCGCCAGCAGCTCGGACCCAAGCTCCTACAATGAGCAGTTCTTC	CASSSDPSSYNEQFF
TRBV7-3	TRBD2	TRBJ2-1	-	TGTGCCAGCAGCCCAGCGGGGACTAGCCTCCATGAGCAGTTCTTC	CASSPAGTSLHEQFF
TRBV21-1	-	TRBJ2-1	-	TGTGCCAGGGGACAAGGGAACAATGAGCAGTTCTTC	CARGQGNNEQFF
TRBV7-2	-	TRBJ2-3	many	TGTGCCAGCAGCCACACTAGTCCTAGCACAGATACGCAGTATTTT	CASSHTSPSTDTQYF